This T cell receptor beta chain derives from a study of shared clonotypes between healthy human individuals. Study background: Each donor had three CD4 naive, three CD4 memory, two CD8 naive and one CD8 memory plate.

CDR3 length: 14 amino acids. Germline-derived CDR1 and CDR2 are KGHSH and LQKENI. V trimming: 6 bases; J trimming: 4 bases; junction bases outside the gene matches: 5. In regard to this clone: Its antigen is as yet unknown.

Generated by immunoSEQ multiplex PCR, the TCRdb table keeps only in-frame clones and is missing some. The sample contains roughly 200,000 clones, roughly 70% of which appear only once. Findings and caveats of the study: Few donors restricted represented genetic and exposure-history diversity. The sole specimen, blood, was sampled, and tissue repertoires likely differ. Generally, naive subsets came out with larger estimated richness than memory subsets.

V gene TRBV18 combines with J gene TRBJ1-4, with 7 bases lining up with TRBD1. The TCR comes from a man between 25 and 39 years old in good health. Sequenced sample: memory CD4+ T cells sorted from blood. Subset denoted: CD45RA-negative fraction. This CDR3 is CASSLGQVNEKLFF. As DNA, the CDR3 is TGTGCCAGCTCCCTCGGACAGGTTAATGAAAAACTGTTTTTT.